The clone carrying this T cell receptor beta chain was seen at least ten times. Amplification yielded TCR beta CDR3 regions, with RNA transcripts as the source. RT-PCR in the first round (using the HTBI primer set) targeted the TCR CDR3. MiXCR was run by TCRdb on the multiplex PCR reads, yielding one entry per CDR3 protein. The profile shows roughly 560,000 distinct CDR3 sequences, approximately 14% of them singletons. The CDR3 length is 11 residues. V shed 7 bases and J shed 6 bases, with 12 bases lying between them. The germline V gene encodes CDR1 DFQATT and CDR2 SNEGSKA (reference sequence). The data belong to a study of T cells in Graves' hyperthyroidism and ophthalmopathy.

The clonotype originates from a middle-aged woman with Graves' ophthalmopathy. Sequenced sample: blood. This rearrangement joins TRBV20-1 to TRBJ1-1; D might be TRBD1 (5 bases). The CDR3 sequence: CSVAGTAEAFF. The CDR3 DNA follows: TGCAGTGTAGCGGGGACTGCTGAAGCTTTCTTT.